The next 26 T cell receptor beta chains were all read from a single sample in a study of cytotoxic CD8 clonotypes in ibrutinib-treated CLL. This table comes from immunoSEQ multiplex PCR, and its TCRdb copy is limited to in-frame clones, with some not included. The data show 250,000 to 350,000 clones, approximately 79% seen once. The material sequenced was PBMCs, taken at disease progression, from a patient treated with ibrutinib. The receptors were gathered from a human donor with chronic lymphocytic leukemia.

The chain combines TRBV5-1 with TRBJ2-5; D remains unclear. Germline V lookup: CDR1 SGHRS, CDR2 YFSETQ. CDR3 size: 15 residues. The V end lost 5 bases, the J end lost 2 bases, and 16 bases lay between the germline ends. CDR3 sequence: CASRGPLYPQETQYF. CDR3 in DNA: TGCGCCAGCAGGGGTCCACTTTACCCGCAAGAGACCCAGTACTTC. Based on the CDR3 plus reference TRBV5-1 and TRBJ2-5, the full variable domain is KAGVTQTPRYLIKTRGQQVTLSCSPISGHRSVSWYQQTPGQGLQFLFEYFSETQRNKGNFPGRFSGRQFSNSRSEMNVSTLELGDSALYLCASRGPLYPQETQYFGPGTRLLVL.

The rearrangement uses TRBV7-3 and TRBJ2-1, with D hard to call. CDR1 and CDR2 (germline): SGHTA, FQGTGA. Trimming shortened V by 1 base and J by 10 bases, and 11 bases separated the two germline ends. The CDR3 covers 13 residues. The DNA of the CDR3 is TGTGCCAGCAGCTTAAGTACGGATTTGGAGCAGTTCTTC. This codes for CASSLSTDLEQFF. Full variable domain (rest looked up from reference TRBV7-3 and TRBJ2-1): GAGVSQTPSNKVTEKGKYVELRCDPISGHTALYWYRQSLGQGPEFLIYFQGTGAADDSGLPNDRFFAVRPEGSVSTLKIQRTERGDSAVYLCASSLSTDLEQFFGPGTRLTVL.

The CDR3 is CASGAPSANYGYTF. The CDR3 DNA reads as TGTGCCAGCGGGGCACCATCCGCGAACTATGGCTACACCTTC. The V and J genes are TRBV2 and TRBJ1-2; D perhaps matches TRBD1 (5 bases). Trimming removed 8 bases from V and 2 bases from J, with 15 bases in between. The CDR3 has 14 amino acids. Germline V gene lookup returns CDR1 SNHLY and CDR2 FYNNEI.

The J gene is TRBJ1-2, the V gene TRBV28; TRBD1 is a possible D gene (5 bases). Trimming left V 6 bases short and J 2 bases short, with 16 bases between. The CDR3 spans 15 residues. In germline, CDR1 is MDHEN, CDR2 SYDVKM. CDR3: CASRSPGGWNYGYTF. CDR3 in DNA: TGTGCCAGCAGATCCCCGGGGGGATGGAACTATGGCTACACCTTC.

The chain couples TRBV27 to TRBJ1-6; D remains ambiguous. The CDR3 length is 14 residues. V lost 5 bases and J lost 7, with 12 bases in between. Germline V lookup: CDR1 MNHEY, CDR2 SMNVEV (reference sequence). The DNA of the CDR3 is TGTGCCAGCAGTGCCCGATTTGGGAATTCACCCCTCCACTTT. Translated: CASSARFGNSPLHF.

The CDR3 region has the DNA TGTGCCAGCAGTTACTCCTCCGGGACATTCCAAGAGACCCAGTACTTC. Translating it yields CASSYSSGTFQETQYF. The genes are TRBV6-5 and TRBJ2-5; tentatively, D is TRBD1 (6 bases). The ends were cut back, 0 bases at V and 1 base at J, with 12 bases in the middle. Germline V gives CDR1 MNHEY, CDR2 SVGAGI. The CDR3 spans 16 residues.

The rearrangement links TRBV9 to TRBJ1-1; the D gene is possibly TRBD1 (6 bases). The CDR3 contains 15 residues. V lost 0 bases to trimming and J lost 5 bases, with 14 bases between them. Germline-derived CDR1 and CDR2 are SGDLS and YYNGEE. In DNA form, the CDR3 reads TGTGCCAGCAGCGTAGGTACTCCAGGGGTAACTGAAGCTTTCTTT. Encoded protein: CASSVGTPGVTEAFF.

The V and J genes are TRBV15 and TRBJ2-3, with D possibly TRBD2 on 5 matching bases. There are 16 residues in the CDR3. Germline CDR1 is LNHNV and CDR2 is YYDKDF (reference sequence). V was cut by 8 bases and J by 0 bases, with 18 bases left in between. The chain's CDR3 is CATGRAHASSTDTQYF. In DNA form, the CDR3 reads TGTGCCACCGGGCGGGCCCACGCGTCTAGCACAGATACGCAGTATTTT.

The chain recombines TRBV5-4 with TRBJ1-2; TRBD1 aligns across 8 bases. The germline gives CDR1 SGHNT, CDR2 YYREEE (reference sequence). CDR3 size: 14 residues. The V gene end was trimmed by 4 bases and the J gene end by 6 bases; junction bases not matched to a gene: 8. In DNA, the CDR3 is TGTGCCAGCAGCGTGGGGGACAGGAAGGATGGCTACACCTTC. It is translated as CASSVGDRKDGYTF.

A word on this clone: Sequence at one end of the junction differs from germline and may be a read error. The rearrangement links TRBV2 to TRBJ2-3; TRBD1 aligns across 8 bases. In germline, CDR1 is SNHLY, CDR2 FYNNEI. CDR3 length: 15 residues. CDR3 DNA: TGTGCCAGCACGGCAGGGGGCATCGTCACAGATATGCAGTATTTT. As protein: CASTAGGIVTDMQYF. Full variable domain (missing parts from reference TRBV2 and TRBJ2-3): EPEVTQTPSHQVTQMGQEVILRCVPISNHLYFYWYRQILGQKVEFLVSFYNNEISEKSEIFDDQFSVERPDGSNFTLKIRSTKLEDSAMYFCASTAGGIVTDMQYFGPGTRLTVL.

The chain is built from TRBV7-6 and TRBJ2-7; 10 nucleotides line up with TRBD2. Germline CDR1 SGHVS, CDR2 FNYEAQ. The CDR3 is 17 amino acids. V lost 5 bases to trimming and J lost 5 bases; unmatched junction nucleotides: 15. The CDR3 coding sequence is TGTGCCAGCAGCCCTCTGGGACTAGCGCCCGCATCGAACGAGCAGTACTTC. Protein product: CASSPLGLAPASNEQYF.

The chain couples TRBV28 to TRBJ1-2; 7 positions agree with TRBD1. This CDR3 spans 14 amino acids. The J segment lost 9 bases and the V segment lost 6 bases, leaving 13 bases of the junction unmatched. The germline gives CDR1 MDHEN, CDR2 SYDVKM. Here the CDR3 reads CASRGWTGSQSYTF. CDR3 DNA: TGTGCCAGCAGGGGGTGGACAGGCTCCCAGAGCTACACCTTC.

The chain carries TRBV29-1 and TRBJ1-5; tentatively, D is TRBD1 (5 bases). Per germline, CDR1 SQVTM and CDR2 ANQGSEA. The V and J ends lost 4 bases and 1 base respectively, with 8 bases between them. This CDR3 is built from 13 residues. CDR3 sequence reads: CSVGGTSNQPQHF. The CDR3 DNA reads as TGCAGCGTTGGCGGGACGAGCAATCAGCCCCAGCATTTT.

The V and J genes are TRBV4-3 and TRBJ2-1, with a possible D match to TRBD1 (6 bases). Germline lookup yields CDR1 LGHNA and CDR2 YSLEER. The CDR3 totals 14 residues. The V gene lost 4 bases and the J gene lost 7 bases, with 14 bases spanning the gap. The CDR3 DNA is TGCGCCAGCAGCCGAAACACAGGGTTGAATGAGCAGTTCTTC. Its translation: CASSRNTGLNEQFF.

In DNA, the CDR3 is TGCAGCGTTGAAGGTCCCCGACAGGGTTCCTACGAGCAGTACTTC. This sequence encodes CSVEGPRQGSYEQYF. The gene calls are TRBV29-1 and TRBJ2-7, with 7 bases identical to TRBD1. In germline, CDR1 is SQVTM, CDR2 ANQGSEA. After removal of 1 base from V and 1 base from J, the junction contained 7 bases not matched to a gene. The CDR3 spans 15 residues.

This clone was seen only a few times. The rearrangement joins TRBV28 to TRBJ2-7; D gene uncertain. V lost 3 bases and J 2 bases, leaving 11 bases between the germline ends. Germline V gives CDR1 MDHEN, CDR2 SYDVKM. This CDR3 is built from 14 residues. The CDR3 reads CASSLSANAYEQYF. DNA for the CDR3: TGTGCCAGCAGTTTGTCAGCTAATGCCTACGAGCAGTACTTC.

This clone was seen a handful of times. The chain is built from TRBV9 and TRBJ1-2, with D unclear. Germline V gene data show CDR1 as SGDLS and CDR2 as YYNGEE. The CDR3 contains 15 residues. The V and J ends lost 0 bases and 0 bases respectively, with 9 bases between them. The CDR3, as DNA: TGTGCCAGCAGCGTAGCGGCGGTCCCTAACTATGGCTACACCTTC. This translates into CASSVAAVPNYGYTF.

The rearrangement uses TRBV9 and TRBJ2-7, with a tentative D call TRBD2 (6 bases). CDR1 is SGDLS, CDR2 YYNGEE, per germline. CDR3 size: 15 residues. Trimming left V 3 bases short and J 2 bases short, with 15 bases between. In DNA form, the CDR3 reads TGTGCCAGCAGCGAGAGTAGCGGTCCGACCTACGAGCAGTACTTC. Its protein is CASSESSGPTYEQYF.

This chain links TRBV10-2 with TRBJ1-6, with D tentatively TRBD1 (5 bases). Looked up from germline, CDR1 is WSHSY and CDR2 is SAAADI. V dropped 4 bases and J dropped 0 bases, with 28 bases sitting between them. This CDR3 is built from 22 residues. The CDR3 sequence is CASSGEQPQTDSRGSYNSPLHF. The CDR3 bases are TGCGCCAGCAGTGGGGAGCAGCCCCAGACCGACTCGAGGGGCTCCTATAATTCACCCCTCCACTTT.

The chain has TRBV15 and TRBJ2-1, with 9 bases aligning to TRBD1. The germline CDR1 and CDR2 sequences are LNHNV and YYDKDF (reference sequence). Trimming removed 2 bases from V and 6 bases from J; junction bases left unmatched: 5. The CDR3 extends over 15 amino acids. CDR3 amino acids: CATSRTQGAVNEQFF. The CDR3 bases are TGTGCCACCAGCAGAACACAGGGGGCTGTCAATGAGCAGTTCTTC.

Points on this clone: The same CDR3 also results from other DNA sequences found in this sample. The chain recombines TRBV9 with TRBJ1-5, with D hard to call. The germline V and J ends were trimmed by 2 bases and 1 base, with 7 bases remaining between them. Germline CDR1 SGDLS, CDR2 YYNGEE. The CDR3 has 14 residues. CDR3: CASSVGGSNQPQHF. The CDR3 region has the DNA TGTGCCAGCAGCGTGGGAGGGAGCAATCAGCCCCAGCATTTT.

CDR3 loop: CASSEDTGVDEQYF. Here the CDR3 DNA reads TGCGCCAGCAGTGAGGACACAGGGGTCGACGAGCAGTACTTC. This chain uses TRBV10-1 with TRBJ2-7; 7 bases line up with TRBD1. The V gene's germline CDR1 is WNHNN and CDR2 SYGVQD (reference sequence). J was trimmed by 5 bases and V by 2 bases; bases with no gene match: 6. This CDR3 spans 14 amino acids.

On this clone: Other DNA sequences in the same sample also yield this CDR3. CDR3 region: CASSLGSYEQYF. The CDR3 bases are TGTGCCAGCAGCCTGGGAAGCTACGAGCAGTACTTC. The genes are TRBV7-9 and TRBJ2-7; no reliable D call. The CDR3 totals 12 residues. Germline CDR1 reads SEHNR; CDR2 reads FQNEAQ (reference sequence). V lost 5 bases and J 3 bases, leaving 8 bases between the germline ends.

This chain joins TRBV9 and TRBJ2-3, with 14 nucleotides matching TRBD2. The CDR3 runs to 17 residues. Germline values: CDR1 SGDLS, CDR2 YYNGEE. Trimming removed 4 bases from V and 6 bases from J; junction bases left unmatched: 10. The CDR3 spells CASSHRLAGGIGDTQYF. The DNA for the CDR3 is TGTGCCAGCAGCCACCGACTAGCGGGGGGGATCGGTGATACGCAGTATTTT.

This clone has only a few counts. CDR3 nucleotide sequence: TGCGCCAGCAGCTTGGTTAGCGGGGGGGCGACAGATACGCAGTATTTT. This codes for CASSLVSGGATDTQYF. The chain couples TRBV5-1 to TRBJ2-3; the match to TRBD2 covers 11 bases. Germline trimming cut 0 bases from V and 3 bases from J; bases unmatched to any gene: 3. Germline CDR1 is SGHRS and CDR2 is YFSETQ. This CDR3 region has 16 residues.

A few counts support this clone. CDR3 DNA: TGTGCCAGCAGCCGAAGTGGACAGGCCTACGAGCAGTACTTC. It codes for CASSRSGQAYEQYF. V gene TRBV7-9 combines with J gene TRBJ2-7; 7 nucleotides align to TRBD1. The CDR3 sequence is 14 residues long. CDR1 and CDR2 (germline): SEHNR, FQNEAQ (reference sequence). The J segment lost 2 bases and the V segment lost 5 bases, leaving 6 bases of the junction unmatched.